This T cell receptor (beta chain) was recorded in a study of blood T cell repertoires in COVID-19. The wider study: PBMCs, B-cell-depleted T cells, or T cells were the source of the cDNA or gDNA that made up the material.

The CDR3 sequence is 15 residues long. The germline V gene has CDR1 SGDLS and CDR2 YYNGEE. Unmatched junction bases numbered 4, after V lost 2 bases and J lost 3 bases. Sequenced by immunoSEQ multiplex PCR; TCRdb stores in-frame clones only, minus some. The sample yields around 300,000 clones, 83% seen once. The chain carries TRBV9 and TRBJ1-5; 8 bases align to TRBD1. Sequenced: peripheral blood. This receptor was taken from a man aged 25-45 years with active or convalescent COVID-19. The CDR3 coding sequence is TGTGCCAGCAGCGTTTCGGACAGGGACAATCAGCCCCAGCATTTT. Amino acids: CASSVSDRDNQPQHF.